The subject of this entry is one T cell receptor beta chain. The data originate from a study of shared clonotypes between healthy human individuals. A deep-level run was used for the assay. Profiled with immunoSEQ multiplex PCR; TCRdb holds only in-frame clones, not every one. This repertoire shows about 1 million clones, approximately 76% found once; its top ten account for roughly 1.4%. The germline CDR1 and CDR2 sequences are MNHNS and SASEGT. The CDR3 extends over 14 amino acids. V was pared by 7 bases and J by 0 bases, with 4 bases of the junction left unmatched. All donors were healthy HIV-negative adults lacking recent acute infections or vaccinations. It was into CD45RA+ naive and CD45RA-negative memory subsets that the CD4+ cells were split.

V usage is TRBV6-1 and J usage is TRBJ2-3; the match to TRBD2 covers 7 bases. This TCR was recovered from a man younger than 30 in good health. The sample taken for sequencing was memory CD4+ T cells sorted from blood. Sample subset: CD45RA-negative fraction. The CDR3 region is CASKAGPSTDTQYF. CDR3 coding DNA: TGTGCCAGCAAAGCGGGACCAAGCACAGATACGCAGTATTTT.